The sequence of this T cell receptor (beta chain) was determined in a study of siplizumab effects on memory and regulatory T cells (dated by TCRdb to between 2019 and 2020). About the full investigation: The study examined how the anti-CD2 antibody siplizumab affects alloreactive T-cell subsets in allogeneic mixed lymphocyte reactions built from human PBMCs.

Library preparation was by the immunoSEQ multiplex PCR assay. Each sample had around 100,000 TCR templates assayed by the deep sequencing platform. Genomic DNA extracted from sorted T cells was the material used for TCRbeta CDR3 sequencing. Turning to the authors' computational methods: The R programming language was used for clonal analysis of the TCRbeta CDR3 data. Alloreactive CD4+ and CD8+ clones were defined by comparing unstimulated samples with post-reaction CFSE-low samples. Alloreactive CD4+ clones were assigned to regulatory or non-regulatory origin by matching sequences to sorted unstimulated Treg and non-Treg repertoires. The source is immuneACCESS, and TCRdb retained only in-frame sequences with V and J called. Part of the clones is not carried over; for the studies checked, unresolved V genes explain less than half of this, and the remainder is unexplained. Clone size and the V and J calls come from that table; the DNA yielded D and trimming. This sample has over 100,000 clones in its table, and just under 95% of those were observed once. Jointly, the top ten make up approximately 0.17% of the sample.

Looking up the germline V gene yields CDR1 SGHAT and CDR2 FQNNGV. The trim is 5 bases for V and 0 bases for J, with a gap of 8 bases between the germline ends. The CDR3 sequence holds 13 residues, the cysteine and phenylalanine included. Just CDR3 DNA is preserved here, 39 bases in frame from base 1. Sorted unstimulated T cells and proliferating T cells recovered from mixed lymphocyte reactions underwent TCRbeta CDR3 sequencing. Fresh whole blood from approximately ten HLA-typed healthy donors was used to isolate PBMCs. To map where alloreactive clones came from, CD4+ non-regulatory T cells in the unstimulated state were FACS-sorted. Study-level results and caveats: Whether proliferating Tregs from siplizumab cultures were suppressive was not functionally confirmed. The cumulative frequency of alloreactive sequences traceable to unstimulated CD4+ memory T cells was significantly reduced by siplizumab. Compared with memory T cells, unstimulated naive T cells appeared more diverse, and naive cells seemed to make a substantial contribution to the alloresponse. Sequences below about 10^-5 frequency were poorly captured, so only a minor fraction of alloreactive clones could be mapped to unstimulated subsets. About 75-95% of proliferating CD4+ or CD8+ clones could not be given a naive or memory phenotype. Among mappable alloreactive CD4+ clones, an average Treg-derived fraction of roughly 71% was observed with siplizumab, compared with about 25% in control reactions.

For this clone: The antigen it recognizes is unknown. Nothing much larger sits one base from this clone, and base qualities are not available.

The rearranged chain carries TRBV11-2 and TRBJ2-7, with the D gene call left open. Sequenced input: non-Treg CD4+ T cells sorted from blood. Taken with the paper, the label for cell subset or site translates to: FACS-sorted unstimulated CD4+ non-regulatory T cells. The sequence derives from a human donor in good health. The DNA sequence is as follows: TGTGCCAGCAGCCGGACGGACTCCTACGAGCAGTACTTC. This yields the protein CASSRTDSYEQYF.